Below, one T cell receptor beta chain is given with its context. The germline CDR1 and CDR2 sequences are SGDLS and YYNGEE. V dropped 5 bases and J dropped 5; count of bases not matched to a gene: 7. The CDR3 is made up of 15 amino acids. This record belongs to a study of Ad26.COV2.S vaccination and SARS-CoV-2 variants. About the research overall: Sample donor was a member of the COV1001 Ad26.COV2.S trial arm.

Treatment indicated: around 19 received Ad26.COV2.S at low or high dose, single or two shots; 5 received placebo; per-sample allocation not given. Day 63 following the first vaccine or placebo injection was when the samples were taken. Data came from immunoSEQ multiplex PCR; TCRdb stores just in-frame clones and leaves some out. The top ten hold 1.5% to 2% of the sample, which has about 500,000 clones, 70% to 90% seen once. The source of this sequence is a person aged 18-60 years who received the Ad26.COV2.S COVID-19 vaccine or a placebo. The chain uses TRBV9 and TRBJ2-2; 9 bases agree with TRBD2. The sample in question was peripheral blood, obtained in a trial of Ad26.COV2.S vaccine versus placebo. The DNA for the CDR3 is TGTGCCAGCAGGGGTAGCGGGAGTAATACCGGGGAGCTGTTTTTT. This gives the protein CASRGSGSNTGELFF.